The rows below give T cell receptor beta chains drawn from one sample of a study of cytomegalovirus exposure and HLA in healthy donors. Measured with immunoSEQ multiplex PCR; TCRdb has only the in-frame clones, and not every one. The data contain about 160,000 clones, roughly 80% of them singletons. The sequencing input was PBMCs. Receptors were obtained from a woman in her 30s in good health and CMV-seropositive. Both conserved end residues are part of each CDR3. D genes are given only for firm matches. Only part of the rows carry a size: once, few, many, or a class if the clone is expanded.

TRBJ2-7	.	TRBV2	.	TGTGCCAGCAGCGCGCCGGGAATCTACGAGCAGTACTTC	CASSAPGIYEQYF
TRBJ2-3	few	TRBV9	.	TGTGCCAGCAGCGATCGGTCGCCCTACACAGATACGCAGTATTTT	CASSDRSPYTDTQYF
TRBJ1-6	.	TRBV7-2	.	TGTGCCAGCAGCCCTAGCGGGGGTCTCTCACCCCTCCACTTT	CASSPSGGLSPLHF
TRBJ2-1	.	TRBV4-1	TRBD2	TGCGCCAGCAGCCAAGCCTGGACTAGCGGGGCCTACAATGAGCAGTTCTTC	CASSQAWTSGAYNEQFF
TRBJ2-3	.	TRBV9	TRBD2	TGTGCCAGCAGCGTTTTAGCGGGGGTCACAGATACGCAGTATTTT	CASSVLAGVTDTQYF
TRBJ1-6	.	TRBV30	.	TGTGCCCTGGATATAGGGGTCGCCTATAATTCACCCCTCCACTTT	CALDIGVAYNSPLHF
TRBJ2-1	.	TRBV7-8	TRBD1	TGTGCCAGCAGCCCCCGGACAGGCTCCTACAATGAGCAGTTCTTC	CASSPRTGSYNEQFF
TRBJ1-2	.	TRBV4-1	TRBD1	TGCGCCAGCAGCCAAGGCTGGACAGGGGTCGATGGCTACACCTTC	CASSQGWTGVDGYTF
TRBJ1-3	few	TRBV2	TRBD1	TGTGCCAGCTCTTACAGGGGGCAATCTGGAAACACCATATATTTT	CASSYRGQSGNTIYF
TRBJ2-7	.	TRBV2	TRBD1	TGTGCCAGCTCTGGCACAGGGGGTTTTCAGCAGTACTTC	CASSGTGGFQQYF
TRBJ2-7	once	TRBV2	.	TGTGCCAGCCGACTTGAAGGGGGTAACGAGCAGTACTTC	CASRLEGGNEQYF
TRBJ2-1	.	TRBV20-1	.	TGCAGTGCTAGACCCAGGGGTGAGCAGTTCTTC	CSARPRGEQFF
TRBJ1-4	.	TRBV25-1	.	TGTGCCAGCAGTGTTAGTTTTGGTATCCCTGAAAAACTGTTTTTT	CASSVSFGIPEKLFF
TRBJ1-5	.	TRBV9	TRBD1	TGTGCCAGCAGCGTAACAGGGGACGTTCAGCCCCAGCATTTT	CASSVTGDVQPQHF
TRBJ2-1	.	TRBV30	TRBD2	TGTGCCTGGAGGGATAGCGGGAAAGGTGAGCAGTTCTTC	CAWRDSGKGEQFF
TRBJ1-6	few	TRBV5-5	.	TGTGCCAGCAGCCTTGACAGGTGGACATATAATTCACCCCTCCACTTT	CASSLDRWTYNSPLHF
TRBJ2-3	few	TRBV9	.	TGTGCCAGCAGCGTAGACTTATTGGATACGCAGTATTTT	CASSVDLLDTQYF
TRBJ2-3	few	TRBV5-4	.	TGTGCCAGCGCCACAGACTACACAGATACGCAGTATTTT	CASATDYTDTQYF
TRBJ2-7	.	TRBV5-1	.	TGCGCCAGCAGCATTACGACCACAGGCTACGAGCAGTACTTC	CASSITTTGYEQYF
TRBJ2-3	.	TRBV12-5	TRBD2	TGTGCTAGTGGTTTGAGCGGGGGACATACGCAGTATTTT	CASGLSGGHTQYF
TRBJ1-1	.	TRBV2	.	TGTGCCAGCAGTGTATGGAACACTGAAGCTTTCTTT	CASSVWNTEAFF
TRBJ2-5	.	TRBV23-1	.	TGCGCCAGCAGTCAATTCCCTAGGGGGAGAGGGGAGACCCAGTACTTC	CASSQFPRGRGETQYF
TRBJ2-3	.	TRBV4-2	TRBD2	TGTGCCAGCAGCCAGTTGACTAGCCCTCCGGATACGCAGTATTTT	CASSQLTSPPDTQYF
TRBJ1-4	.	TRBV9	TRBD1	TGTGCCAGCACCCGGGACAGTCAGGATGAAAAACTGTTTTTT	CASTRDSQDEKLFF
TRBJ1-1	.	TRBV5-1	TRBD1	TGCGCCAGCAGCTATGACAGGGGGCAAGGGACCACTGAAGCTTTCTTT	CASSYDRGQGTTEAFF
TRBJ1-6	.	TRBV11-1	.	TGTGCCAGCAGCTTAGAAGGGGAAGGATCACCCCTCCACTTT	CASSLEGEGSPLHF
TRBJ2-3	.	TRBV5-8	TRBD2	TGTGCCAGCAGCTCCCACCTCGCGGGGGGGCCTAGCACAGATACGCAGTATTTT	CASSSHLAGGPSTDTQYF
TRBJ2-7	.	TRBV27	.	TGTGCCAGCAGGTCATCAGGGTTCGAGCAGTACTTC	CASRSSGFEQYF
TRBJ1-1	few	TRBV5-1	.	TGCGCCAGCAGCTTGGGTCAGAAGAACACTGAAGCTTTCTTT	CASSLGQKNTEAFF
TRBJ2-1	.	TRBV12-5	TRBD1	TGTGCTAGTGGTTTGGTAAGGGGGCTGAAATCCTACAATGAGCAGTTCTTC	CASGLVRGLKSYNEQFF
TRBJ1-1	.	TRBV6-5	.	TGTGCCAGCAGTTACGGTCCGGGTTCTAACACTGAAGCTTTCTTT	CASSYGPGSNTEAFF
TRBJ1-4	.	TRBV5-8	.	TGTGCCAGCAGCTTCCTGGGGAGGGGGAATGAAAAACTGTTTTTT	CASSFLGRGNEKLFF
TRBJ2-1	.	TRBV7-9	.	TGTTCCAGCAGCTCTAGGGGCTTCAGCTCCTACAATGAGCAGTTCTTC	CSSSSRGFSSYNEQFF
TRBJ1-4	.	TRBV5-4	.	TGTGCCAGCAGCTTGGTCGGGGGGGTAGCTAATGAAAAACTGTTTTTT	CASSLVGGVANEKLFF
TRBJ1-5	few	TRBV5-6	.	TGTGCCAGCAGCCTGGAAGGGACAAACAATCAGCCCCAGCATTTT	CASSLEGTNNQPQHF
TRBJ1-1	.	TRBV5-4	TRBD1	TGTGCCAGCAGCTCCGGGACAGGGCTTCGCACTGAAGCTTTCTTT	CASSSGTGLRTEAFF
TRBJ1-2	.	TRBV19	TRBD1	TGTGCCAGTAGTATGTACAGGGGATCGGCTGGCTACACCTTC	CASSMYRGSAGYTF
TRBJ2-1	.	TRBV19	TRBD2	TGTGCCAGTAGTGATAGCGGGGGCCTTTACAATGAGCAGTTCTTC	CASSDSGGLYNEQFF
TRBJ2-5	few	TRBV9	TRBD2	TGTGCCAGCTCGACTAGCGGGGGAGGTTGGGGAGAGACCCAGTACTTC	CASSTSGGGWGETQYF
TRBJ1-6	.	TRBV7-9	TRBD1	TGTTCCAGCAGCTTAAACAGGGGCAATTCACCCCTCCACTTT	CSSSLNRGNSPLHF
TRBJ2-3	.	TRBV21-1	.	TGTGCCAGCAGCGCCATCAGGGTTTCAGATACGCAGTATTTT	CASSAIRVSDTQYF
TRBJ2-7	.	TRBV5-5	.	TGTGCCAGCAGCTTGAGGCGAGTCGGGGGTGTCGAGCAGTACTTC	CASSLRRVGGVEQYF
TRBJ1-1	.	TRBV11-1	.	TGTGCCAGCAGCTTAGGCAGAGGAAGCACTGAAGCTTTCTTT	CASSLGRGSTEAFF
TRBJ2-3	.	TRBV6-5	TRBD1	TGTGCCAGCAGTTACAGGGGGCCCCTTAACACAGATACGCAGTATTTT	CASSYRGPLNTDTQYF
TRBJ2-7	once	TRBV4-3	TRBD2	TGCGCCAGCAGCCCGGGGGGTGGTTACGAGCAGTACTTC	CASSPGGGYEQYF
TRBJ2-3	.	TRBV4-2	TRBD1	TGTGCCAGCAGCCAAGATAGGGTTGGACAGGTCGGCACAGATACGCAGTATTTT	CASSQDRVGQVGTDTQYF
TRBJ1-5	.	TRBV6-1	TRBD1	TGTGCCAGCAGTCGAGGACAGGGTGGAAATCAGCCCCAGCATTTT	CASSRGQGGNQPQHF